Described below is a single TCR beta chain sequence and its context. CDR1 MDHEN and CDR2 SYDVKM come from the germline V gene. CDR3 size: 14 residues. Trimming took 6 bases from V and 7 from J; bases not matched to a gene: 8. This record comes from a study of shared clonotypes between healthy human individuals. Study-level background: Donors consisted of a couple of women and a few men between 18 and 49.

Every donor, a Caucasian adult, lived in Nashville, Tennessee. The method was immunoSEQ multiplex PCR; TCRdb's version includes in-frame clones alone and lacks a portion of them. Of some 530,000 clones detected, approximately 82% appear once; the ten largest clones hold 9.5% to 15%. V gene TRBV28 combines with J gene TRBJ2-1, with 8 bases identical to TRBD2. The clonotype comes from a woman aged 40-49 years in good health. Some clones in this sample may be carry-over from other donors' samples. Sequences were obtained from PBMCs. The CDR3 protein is CASRSGRKENEQFF. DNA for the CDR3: TGTGCCAGCAGGAGCGGGAGAAAGGAAAATGAGCAGTTCTTC.